The 11 T cell receptor beta chains below all came from one sample that was sequenced in a study of STAT5B mutations in CD4+ large granular lymphocyte leukemia. TCRdb's copy holds only in-frame clones and misses some; the assay was immunoSEQ multiplex PCR. Of 30,000 to 40,000 clones listed, about 87% are singletons. The source material was CD4+ T cells from blood buffy coats. The receptors here all came from a human donor in good health.

A few counts support this clone. The chain has TRBV10-3 and TRBJ2-7, with D uncertain. CDR1 and CDR2 from the germline V gene are ENHRY and SYGVKD. The CDR3 is made up of 12 amino acids. Trimming left V 7 bases short and J 2 bases short, with 9 bases between. The CDR3 region has the DNA TGTGCCATCAACAGCTCTACCTACGAGCAGTACTTC. It codes for CAINSSTYEQYF.

The chain couples TRBV18 to TRBJ1-5; no definite D call. V lost 7 bases, J lost 7 bases, and 11 bases lay in between. Germline CDR1 reads KGHSH; CDR2 reads LQKENI. The CDR3 runs to 12 residues. Here the CDR3 DNA reads TGTGCCAGCTTCGTAGGTAGCCAGCCCCAGCATTTT. The encoded protein is CASFVGSQPQHF.

DNA of the CDR3: TGTGCCATCAGTGAGGGGTTTCCGGACACTGAAGCTTTCTTT. Amino acids: CAISEGFPDTEAFF. V and J are TRBV10-3 and TRBJ1-1, with unresolved D. Trimming left V 2 bases short and J 3 bases short, with 10 bases between. The CDR3 has 14 amino acids. In germline, CDR1 is ENHRY, CDR2 SYGVKD.

The chain employs TRBV7-2 and TRBJ1-3; 8 positions match TRBD1. The J segment lost 2 bases and the V segment lost 5 bases, leaving 11 bases of the junction unmatched. This CDR3 comprises 17 residues. Germline assignment: CDR1 SGHTA and CDR2 FQGNSA. The CDR3 DNA follows: TGTGCCAGCAGCCCATCCCCTGCGACAGGGGCTGGAAACACCATATATTTT. Amino acid sequence: CASSPSPATGAGNTIYF.

The chain employs TRBV4-1 and TRBJ2-3, with a tentative D call TRBD2 (6 bases). CDR3 size: 14 residues. Germline values: CDR1 MGHRA, CDR2 YSYEKL. Trimming pared 2 bases from V and 6 bases from J, leaving 12 bases between. The CDR3: CASSQNGGLDTQYF. CDR3 coding DNA: TGCGCCAGCAGCCAAAATGGGGGACTTGATACGCAGTATTTT.

The V call is TRBV7-8, the J call TRBJ2-1, with D perhaps matching TRBD2 (6 bases). V lost 4 bases to trimming and J lost 8 bases, with 21 bases between them. The CDR3 is 16 residues long. Germline CDR1 reads SGHVS; CDR2 reads FQNEAQ. The CDR3 nucleotides are TGTGCCAGCAGCTCCAGGAGGGCCCCAGTGCGCGATGAGCAGTTCTTC. This sequence encodes CASSSRRAPVRDEQFF.

This clone appeared a single time. J is TRBJ2-3 and V is TRBV9; D is undetermined. Germline V gives CDR1 SGDLS, CDR2 YYNGEE. Trimming took off 4 bases at V and 0 bases at J, with 12 bases between the two ends. The CDR3 length is 15 residues. In nucleotides, the CDR3 is TGTGCCAGCAGCCTTACGGTTACTAGCACAGATACGCAGTATTTT. The encoded protein is CASSLTVTSTDTQYF.

The CDR3: CASSGDRNEQFF. The CDR3, as DNA: TGCGCCAGCAGTGGGGACCGAAATGAGCAGTTCTTC. The chain couples TRBV10-2 to TRBJ2-1; either TRBD1 or TRBD2 may fit D (5 bases each). CDR1 is WSHSY and CDR2 is SAAADI in the germline V gene. The ends were cut back, 4 bases at V and 7 bases at J, with 8 bases in the middle. The CDR3 contains 12 residues.

To note about this clone: One end of the junction fails to match germline, which may point to a read error. CDR3 residues: CASSPPVNRGYGYTF. The CDR3 region has the DNA TGTGCCAGCTCCCCACCAGTTAACAGGGGCTATGGCTACACCTTC. The chain joins TRBV18 to TRBJ1-2, with 7 nucleotides matching TRBD1. CDR3 length equals 15 residues. Germline lookup yields CDR1 KGHSH and CDR2 LQKENI. Looking up the rest from reference TRBV18 and TRBJ1-2 gives the full variable domain: NAGVMQNPRHLVRRRGQEARLRCSPMKGHSHVYWYRQLPEEGLKFMVYLQKENIIDESGMPKERFSAEFPKEGPSILRIQQVVRGDSAAYFCASSPPVNRGYGYTFGSGTRLTVV.

The gene calls are TRBV5-1 and TRBJ1-3; tentative D call: TRBD1 (5 bases). Germline CDR1 SGHRS, CDR2 YFSETQ. The CDR3 loop spans 15 amino acids. V was trimmed by 0 bases and J by 0 bases, leaving 7 bases between them. The CDR3 loop reads CASSLDRNSGNTIYF. CDR3 DNA: TGCGCCAGCAGCTTGGACAGGAACTCTGGAAACACCATATATTTT.

The CDR3 DNA is TGCGCCAGCAGCCAAGGATCGACAGGGGAGTATGGCTACACCTTC. This encodes CASSQGSTGEYGYTF. The chain uses TRBV4-3 and TRBJ1-2; 8 bases agree with TRBD1. The CDR3 covers 15 residues. The germline gives CDR1 LGHNA, CDR2 YSLEER. V shed 1 base, J shed 5 bases, and the junction held 6 bases outside the gene matches.